Listed here are 10 T cell receptor beta chains from one sample, sequenced in a study of PD-L1 blockade in urothelial cancer. Sequencing used immunoSEQ multiplex PCR; TCRdb keeps in-frame clones, though not all of them. The sample gives 80,000 to 90,000 clones, over 65% of which show up once; under 15% is in the top ten. The time point is: pretreatment peripheral blood. The source was PBMCs, collected around atezolizumab (anti-PD-L1) treatment. The receptors come from a man aged 55 to 70 with urothelial cancer.

The J gene is TRBJ2-3, the V gene TRBV13; the match to TRBD2 covers 14 bases. Losses at the gene ends were 3 bases for V and 7 bases for J; bases not matched to a gene: 3. The CDR3 is 15 amino acids. Looked up from germline, CDR1 is PRHDT and CDR2 is FYEKMQ (reference sequence). The CDR3 nucleotides are TGTGCCAGCAGCTTCGGGACTAGCGGGGGATATACGCAGTATTTT. This encodes CASSFGTSGGYTQYF.

CDR3: CSVVGTGGNTIYF. The CDR3 nucleotides read TGCAGCGTTGTTGGGACAGGCGGAAACACCATATATTTT. This chain connects TRBV29-1 to TRBJ1-3, with TRBD1 matching over 8 bases. V was pared by 4 bases and J by 4 bases, with 3 bases of the junction left unmatched. Germline V gene data show CDR1 as SQVTM and CDR2 as ANQGSEA. The CDR3 is 13 amino acids.

The V and J genes are TRBV2 and TRBJ2-3, with 9 positions matching TRBD2. This CDR3 has 16 amino acids. J was trimmed by 1 base and V by 6 bases; bases with no gene match: 8. CDR1 and CDR2 from the germline V gene are SNHLY and FYNNEI. The CDR3 spells CASRGGAGGRTDTQYF. In DNA form, the CDR3 reads TGTGCCAGCAGGGGCGGCGCGGGGGGGCGCACAGATACGCAGTATTTT.

The chain couples TRBV7-2 to TRBJ1-4; D gene unclear. Germline V CDR1 and CDR2: SGHTA, FQGNSA. CDR3 length: 14 residues. Trimming left V 5 bases short and J 0 bases short, with 7 bases between. CDR3 sequence: CASSPQTTNEKLFF. CDR3 sequence (DNA): TGTGCCAGCAGCCCACAAACAACTAATGAAAAACTGTTTTTT.

This clone was seen a handful of times. V is TRBV20-1 and J is TRBJ2-7; D is unclear. The CDR3 has 10 residues. With 5 bases removed from V and 5 bases from J, the gap between germline ends came to 7 bases. Germline loops: CDR1 DFQATT, CDR2 SNEGSKA (reference sequence). The CDR3 coding sequence is TGCAGTGCTTTCCAGAACGAGCAGTACTTC. Protein product: CSAFQNEQYF.

The rearrangement uses TRBV19 and TRBJ2-5; 11 positions agree with TRBD2. Losses at the gene ends were 9 bases for V and 5 bases for J; bases not matched to a gene: 2. The CDR3 spans 12 residues. Germline loops: CDR1 LNHDA, CDR2 SQIVND (reference sequence). CDR3 sequence reads: CASRLAGETQYF. CDR3 coding DNA: TGTGCCAGCCGACTAGCGGGGGAGACCCAGTACTTC.

The chain uses TRBV14 and TRBJ2-1; TRBD1 matches 9 bases. V lost 4 bases to trimming and J lost 7 bases; unmatched junction nucleotides: 8. This CDR3 spans 15 amino acids. Germline loops: CDR1 SGHDN, CDR2 FVKESK. The CDR3 protein is CASSLGQGSMNEQFF. The CDR3 nucleotides are TGTGCCAGCAGCCTTGGACAGGGGAGTATGAATGAGCAGTTCTTC. The variable domain in full, completed from reference TRBV14 and TRBJ2-1, reads EAGVTQFPSHSVIEKGQTVTLRCDPISGHDNLYWYRRVMGKEIKFLLHFVKESKQDESGMPNNRFLAERTGGTYSTLKVQPAELEDSGVYFCASSLGQGSMNEQFFGPGTRLTVL.

The rearrangement uses TRBV19 and TRBJ2-7; tentative D call: TRBD1 (5 bases). The CDR3 totals 13 residues. Germline V gives CDR1 LNHDA, CDR2 SQIVND (reference sequence). The germline V and J ends were trimmed by 5 bases and 7 bases, with 15 bases remaining between them. The CDR3 sequence is CASSARRAEEQYF. The CDR3 bases are TGTGCCAGTAGTGCCCGCAGGGCGGAGGAGCAGTACTTC. The full variable domain, in which reference TRBV19 and TRBJ2-7 provide the parts outside the CDR3, is DGGITQSPKYLFRKEGQNVTLSCEQNLNHDAMYWYRQDPGQGLRLIYYSQIVNDFQKGDIAEGYSVSREKKESFPLTVTSAQKNPTAFYLCASSARRAEEQYFGPGTRLTVT.

The chain joins TRBV20-1 to TRBJ1-2; D perhaps matches TRBD1 (6 bases). Per germline, CDR1 DFQATT and CDR2 SNEGSKA (reference sequence). This CDR3 region has 11 residues. Trimming shortened V by 6 bases and J by 9 bases, and 14 bases separated the two germline ends. In DNA form, the CDR3 reads TGCAGTGCACCCGGGAGGGGGAGCTACACCTTC. It is translated as CSAPGRGSYTF.

This clone was observed once. The chain combines TRBV9 with TRBJ2-1, with 8 bases lining up with TRBD2. Germline CDR1 reads SGDLS; CDR2 reads YYNGEE. This CDR3 region has 16 residues. With V trimmed by 0 bases and J by 1 base, 3 bases remained unmatched. The DNA for the CDR3 is TGTGCCAGCAGCGTAGAGGGACTAGAGTCCTACAATGAGCAGTTCTTC. As protein: CASSVEGLESYNEQFF. The full variable domain, in which reference TRBV9 and TRBJ2-1 provide the parts outside the CDR3, is DSGVTQTPKHLITATGQRVTLRCSPRSGDLSVYWYQQSLDQGLQFLIQYYNGEERAKGNILERFSAQQFPDLHSELNLSSLELGDSALYFCASSVEGLESYNEQFFGPGTRLTVL.